The 9 T cell receptor beta chains below come from one sample, sequenced in a study of T cell repertoires in cytomegalovirus infection. MiXCR, applied by TCRdb to the reads, yields one record per CDR3 protein. The table records some 600,000 distinct CDR3 sequences, roughly 24% of them present only once. Material: CD8+ T cells from PBMCs. These receptor sequences come from a human donor in good health (CMV status not recorded). Some clones in this sample may be carry-over from other donors' samples.

The sample holds a few counts of this clonotype. This sequence joins TRBV6-2 or TRBV6-3 and TRBJ1-5; 9 nucleotides match TRBD1. Germline V CDR1 and CDR2: MNHEY, SVGEGT. CDR3 length: 16 residues. V lost 0 bases and J lost 6; bases outside the gene matches: 6. The CDR3 protein is CASSYSAGTGFQPQHF. As DNA, the CDR3 is TGTGCCAGCAGTTACTCCGCCGGGACAGGGTTTCAGCCCCAGCATTTT.

The V and J genes are TRBV12-3 or TRBV12-4 and TRBJ2-3, with 13 positions matching TRBD2. The V gene end was trimmed by 3 bases and the J gene end by 0 bases; junction bases not matched to a gene: 6. CDR3 length: 18 residues. DNA for the CDR3: TGTGCCAGCAGTTTCGTACTAGCGGGGGGGCAAAGCACAGATACGCAGTATTTT. Encoded protein: CASSFVLAGGQSTDTQYF.

This clonotype was seen many times. This chain joins TRBV7-2 and TRBJ2-5; perhaps D is TRBD1 or TRBD2 (5 bases each). The V gene lost 9 bases and the J gene lost 2 bases, with 16 bases spanning the gap. Germline V CDR1 and CDR2: SGHTA, FQGNSA. This CDR3 contains 14 residues. CDR3 sequence (DNA): TGTGCCAGTTCACGAAGACAGCGGCAAGAGACCCAGTACTTC. Translated: CASSRRQRQETQYF.

This clonotype was observed at least ten times. The chain links TRBV7-8 to TRBJ2-7; TRBD2 is a possible D gene (5 bases). Germline assignment: CDR1 SGHVS and CDR2 FQNEAQ. The CDR3 extends over 16 amino acids. Trimming stripped 1 base from V and 2 bases from J, with 15 bases between. CDR3 in DNA: TGTGCCAGCAGCTTAGGGTCGGAGACCGGGACCTACGAGCAGTACTTC. Its protein product is CASSLGSETGTYEQYF.

This clonotype was seen a handful of times. The V call is TRBV7-9, the J call TRBJ1-1, with D hard to call. CDR1 is SEHNR, CDR2 FQNEAQ, per germline (reference sequence). Trimming removed 2 bases at V and 2 bases at J, with 12 bases between. The CDR3 sequence is 15 residues long. The CDR3 region is CASSLPLKVNTEAFF. The DNA of the CDR3 is TGTGCCAGCAGCTTACCACTTAAGGTTAACACTGAAGCTTTCTTT.

This chain connects TRBV28 to TRBJ1-5; perhaps TRBD1 as D (6 bases). The CDR3 runs 15 residues. Germline CDR1 is MDHEN and CDR2 is SYDVKM. The V gene lost 5 bases and the J gene lost 6 bases, with 17 bases spanning the gap. The DNA for the CDR3 is TGTGCCAGCAGTACCTATCGCGGGGGCGCTCAGCCCCAGCATTTT. It translates to CASSTYRGGAQPQHF.

This clonotype was recorded at least ten times. This sequence joins TRBV7-9 and TRBJ1-1, with D perhaps TRBD1 (6 bases). Germline V gene sequence: CDR1 SEHNR, CDR2 FQNEAQ (reference sequence). The CDR3 is 15 residues long. V dropped 4 bases and J dropped 1 base, with 13 bases sitting between them. CDR3 nucleotide sequence: TGTGCCAGCAGCTGGCATGGACAGAAGAACACTGAAGCTTTCTTT. It specifies CASSWHGQKNTEAFF. Drawing the rest from reference TRBV7-9 and TRBJ1-1, the complete variable domain is DTGVSQNPRHKITKRGQNVTFRCDPISEHNRLYWYRQTLGQGPEFLTYFQNEAQLEKSRLLSDRFSAERPKGSFSTLEIQRTEQGDSAMYLCASSWHGQKNTEAFFGQGTRLTVV.

This sequence joins TRBV29-1 and TRBJ2-6, with 7 bases fitting TRBD1. The CDR3 contains 16 residues. J lost 0 bases, V lost 4 bases, and 6 bases had no gene match. Germline V gene lookup returns CDR1 SQVTM and CDR2 ANQGSEA. CDR3 coding DNA: TGCAGCGTTGTAGGACAGGTCGCCTCTGGGGCCAACGTCCTGACTTTC. Protein sequence: CSVVGQVASGANVLTF.

This clonotype has ten or more counts. This chain connects TRBV7-6 to TRBJ2-5; D could derive from TRBD1 or TRBD2 (5 bases each). The length of the CDR3 is 18 residues. Germline CDR1 reads SGHVS; CDR2 reads FNYEAQ. V gave up 0 bases and J gave up 4 bases, with 21 bases separating them. The CDR3 nucleotides read TGTGCCAGCAGCTTAGCTCCGGGGCAGAGGGTTCCCGGAGAGACCCAGTACTTC. Its protein product is CASSLAPGQRVPGETQYF.